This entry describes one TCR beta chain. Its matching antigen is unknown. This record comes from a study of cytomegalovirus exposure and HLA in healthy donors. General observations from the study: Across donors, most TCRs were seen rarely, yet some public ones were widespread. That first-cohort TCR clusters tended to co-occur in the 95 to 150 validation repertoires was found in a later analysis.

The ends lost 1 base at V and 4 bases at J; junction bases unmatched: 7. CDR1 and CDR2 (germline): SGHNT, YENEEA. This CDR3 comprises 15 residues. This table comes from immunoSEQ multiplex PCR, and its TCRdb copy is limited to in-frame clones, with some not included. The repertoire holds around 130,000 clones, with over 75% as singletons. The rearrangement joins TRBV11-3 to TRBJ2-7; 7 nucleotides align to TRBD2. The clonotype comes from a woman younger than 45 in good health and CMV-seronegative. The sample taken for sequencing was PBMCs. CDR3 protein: CASSLGGLGPYEQYF. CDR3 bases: TGTGCCAGCAGCTTAGGTGGACTAGGGCCTTACGAGCAGTACTTC.